These 2 T cell receptor beta chains were all obtained from the same sample, sequenced in a study of T cell responses to AZD1222 COVID-19 vaccine. Repertoires were generated with immunoSEQ multiplex PCR, while TCRdb's copy carries only in-frame clones and drops some. The table shows about 130,000 clones, with around 89% occurring only once. This specimen consisted of peripheral blood, obtained on day 0 of AZD1222 vaccination. These receptors came from an adult in good health.

The CDR3 nucleotides are TGCAGCGTTGTCCGTAATGAAAAACTGTTTTTT. Protein: CSVVRNEKLFF. The rearrangement joins TRBV29-1 to TRBJ1-4, with D uncertain. CDR3 length equals 11 residues. Looked up from germline, CDR1 is SQVTM and CDR2 is ANQGSEA. Trimming cost V 4 bases and J 4 bases, with 4 bases left between them.

The chain employs TRBV5-1 and TRBJ2-1; 11 bases fit TRBD1. With V trimmed by 3 bases and J by 5 bases, 7 bases remained unmatched. Germline CDR1 SGHRS, CDR2 YFSETQ. CDR3 length equals 16 residues. CDR3 nucleotides: TGCGCCAGCAGCTCAAGGACAGGGGGCATCAACAATGAGCAGTTCTTC. Its translation: CASSSRTGGINNEQFF.